Presented here are 10 T cell receptor delta chains from one specimen sequenced in a study of delta chain sequences of gamma delta T cells. TCRdb processed the 5' RACE reads again with the CATT caller. The table records several hundred delta-chain clones, about 9.9% of them present only once. Sample: either unsorted cells or a sorted T cell fraction (not recorded which). The source of these receptors is a human donor in good health.

This clone was observed a handful of times. For this DNA, TCRdb reports the protein of a much larger clone, which diverges at residue 4, most likely from a read error; the protein presented here is translated directly from the DNA. The V call is TRDV1, the J call TRDJ1; 8 bases agree with TRDD3. The CDR3 contains 20 residues. Germline CDR1 is TSWWSYY and CDR2 is QGS. Trimming cost V 8 bases and J 0 bases; bases outside gene matches: 23. CDR3 sequence (DNA): TGTGCTCTTTGGAACTTCGGAAAGAACTGGGGGGTGACCTACACCGATAAACTCATCTTT. Protein sequence: CALWNFGKNWGVTYTDKLIF.

In its sample, this clone was seen a few times. TCRdb pairs this DNA with a much larger clone's protein that differs at residue 5, likely a read error; the protein shown was translated from the DNA. The chain has TRDV1 and TRDJ1; 9 bases are a match to TRDD2. Looked up from germline, CDR1 is TSWWSYY and CDR2 is QGS. The length of the CDR3 is 21 residues. V shed 4 bases, J shed 4 bases, and the junction held 25 bases outside the gene matches. The CDR3 nucleotides read TGTGCTCTTGGGGGACAACTGTTACCTTCCTACTGGGGTTTTAGGGGCGATAAACTCATCTTT. Amino acids: CALGGQLLPSYWGFRGDKLIF.

This clone has just a few counts. The protein that TCRdb holds for this DNA derives from a much larger clone and differs from the translated DNA at residue 17, which likely indicates a read error; the protein shown here is translated from the DNA. The V and J genes are TRDV1 and TRDJ1, with 12 bases matching TRDD3. The junction had 22 bases not matched to a gene; V was cut back by 2 bases and J by 6 bases. CDR1 is TSWWSYY and CDR2 is QGS in the germline V gene. This CDR3 has 21 residues. This chain's CDR3 is CALGECSFPLYWGILTYKLIF. The CDR3 region has the DNA TGTGCTCTTGGGGAATGTTCCTTCCCGTTGTACTGGGGGATACTAACCTATAAACTCATCTTT.

There are a few counts of this clone. A far larger clone is just one base off, so this is likely a read error. Other DNA variants within this sample encode the same CDR3. CDR3 nucleotides: TGTGCTCTTGGGGAAGGCCCTCTACCGCTAACACACTGGGGGACGTCGGATAAACTCATCTTT. Translating it yields CALGEGPLPLTHWGTSDKLIF. This chain connects TRDV1 to TRDJ1, with 9 bases fitting TRDD3. From germline, CDR1 is TSWWSYY and CDR2 QGS. The V and J ends lost 2 bases and 5 bases, in that order; junction bases with no gene match: 24. The CDR3 is 21 amino acids.

This clone is labeled medium-sized (0.01 to 0.1%). The chain is built from TRDV1 and TRDJ1, with D perhaps TRDD2 or TRDD3 (7 bases each). Deletions cut 1 base from V and 1 base from J, with 22 bases between. This CDR3 has 19 residues. CDR1 TSWWSYY and CDR2 QGS come from the germline V gene. Here the CDR3 reads CALGEPFLPYWGVTDKLIF. In nucleotides, the CDR3 is TGTGCTCTTGGGGAACCCTTCCTCCCGTACTGGGGCGTCACCGATAAACTCATCTTT.

In regard to this clone: TCRdb pairs this DNA with a much larger clone's protein that differs at residue 15, likely a read error; the protein shown was translated from the DNA. The gene calls are TRDV1 and TRDJ1; TRDD3 matches 8 bases. The CDR3 covers 20 residues. The junction had 24 bases not matched to a gene; V was cut back by 5 bases and J by 4 bases. Germline CDR1 reads TSWWSYY; CDR2 reads QGS. CDR3 bases: TGTGCTCTTGGGAACTTCGGAAAGAACTGGGGGGTGACCTACATCGATAAACTCATCTTT. Amino acid sequence: CALGNFGKNWGVTYIDKLIF.

This clone is medium-sized (0.01 to 0.1%) by share. V usage is TRDV2 and J usage is TRDJ3; 10 nucleotides align to TRDD3. CDR1 is GEAIGNYY, CDR2 EKD, per germline. The V gene end was trimmed by 0 bases and the J gene end by 0 bases; junction bases not matched to a gene: 4. The CDR3 spans 19 residues. The CDR3 protein is CACDTVLGDLSWDTRQMFF. The CDR3 DNA follows: TGTGCCTGTGACACCGTACTGGGGGATCTCTCCTGGGACACCCGACAGATGTTTTTC.

Of note for this clone: A far larger clone is one base from this, pointing to a likely read error. Other DNA sequences in the same sample also yield this CDR3. V gene TRDV1 combines with J gene TRDJ2; 13 positions agree with TRDD3. From germline, CDR1 is TSWWSYY and CDR2 QGS. The CDR3 sequence is 24 residues long. V shed 3 bases and J 3 bases; nucleotides not matched to a gene: 25. CDR3 sequence reads: CALGETFSPHGYWGIRVLTAQLFF. The CDR3 bases are TGTGCTCTTGGGGAGACCTTTTCCCCCCACGGGTACTGGGGGATACGCGTCCTGACAGCACAACTCTTCTTT.

This clone was observed a few times. The TCRdb protein, from a much larger clone, departs from this DNA's translation at residue 7, likely by read error; the protein shown derives from the DNA. This rearrangement joins TRDV1 to TRDJ1; 8 bases fit TRDD3. V gave up 3 bases and J gave up 4 bases; unmatched junction bases: 34. The V gene's germline CDR1 is TSWWSYY and CDR2 QGS. CDR3 length: 24 amino acids. The CDR3 sequence is CALGDVTRQSPKFWWGIHVDKLIF. In DNA form, the CDR3 reads TGTGCTCTTGGGGACGTCACCCGGCAAAGCCCCAAATTTTGGTGGGGGATTCATGTCGATAAACTCATCTTT.

As for this clone: TCRdb's protein for this DNA is that of a much larger clone and differs from the translation at residue 16, likely a read error; the protein shown is the DNA translation. This chain connects TRDV1 to TRDJ1; 8 nucleotides line up with TRDD3. CDR3 length: 20 amino acids. Germline V CDR1 and CDR2: TSWWSYY, QGS. CDR3 nucleotide sequence: TGTGCTCTTGGGAACTTCGGAAAGAACTGGGGGGTGACCTACACCTATAAACTCATCTTT. This sequence encodes CALGNFGKNWGVTYTYKLIF.